These T cell receptor beta chains were read from a single sample in a study of regulatory T cells in long-lasting Graves disease. TCRdb ran MiXCR on the multiplex PCR reads and lists one entry per CDR3 protein. The sample has more than 300,000 distinct CDR3 sequences; 12% are singletons. These records were also assigned to another study, of T cells in Graves' hyperthyroidism and ophthalmopathy.

This specimen was peripheral blood mononuclear cells (PBMCs), taken at new diagnosis, from a patient treated with antithyroid drugs. All receptors come from a young woman with Graves disease. Both conserved end residues are part of each CDR3. Each record gives: V gene, CDR3 length, D gene, J gene, clone size, CDR3 protein, CDR3 DNA. D genes are given only for firm matches. Part of the rows lack a size; the others show once, few, many or a class for expanded clones.

V gene: TRBV28; CDR3 length: 13; D gene: -; J gene: TRBJ2-7; clone size: many; CDR3 protein: CASSLITSYEQYF; CDR3 DNA: TGTGCCAGCAGTTTAATCACCTCCTACGAGCAGTACTTC
V gene: TRBV5-1; CDR3 length: 13; D gene: -; J gene: TRBJ2-4; clone size: -; CDR3 protein: CASSLWQGNIQYF; CDR3 DNA: TGCGCCAGCAGCTTGTGGCAGGGAAACATTCAGTACTTC
V gene: TRBV12-3/TRBV12-4; CDR3 length: 16; D gene: TRBD2; J gene: TRBJ2-1; clone size: -; CDR3 protein: CASSPTSGGVYNEQFF; CDR3 DNA: TGTGCCAGCAGTCCAACTAGCGGGGGGGTTTACAATGAGCAGTTCTTC
V gene: TRBV28; CDR3 length: 14; D gene: TRBD1; J gene: TRBJ1-2; clone size: many; CDR3 protein: CASSLGQLNYGYTF; CDR3 DNA: TGTGCCAGCAGCCTGGGACAGCTAAACTATGGCTACACCTTC
V gene: TRBV27; CDR3 length: 15; D gene: TRBD1; J gene: TRBJ2-3; clone size: many; CDR3 protein: CASSEGQGYTDTQYF; CDR3 DNA: TGTGCCAGCAGTGAAGGACAGGGATACACAGATACGCAGTATTTT
V gene: TRBV12-3/TRBV12-4; CDR3 length: 13; D gene: -; J gene: TRBJ1-4; clone size: many; CDR3 protein: CASSLGVREKLFF; CDR3 DNA: TGTGCCAGCAGTTTGGGGGTTCGTGAAAAACTGTTTTTT
V gene: TRBV6-1; CDR3 length: 13; D gene: -; J gene: TRBJ1-2; clone size: many; CDR3 protein: CASDDLGYYGYTF; CDR3 DNA: TGTGCCAGCGATGACCTGGGGTACTATGGCTACACCTTC
V gene: TRBV11-2; CDR3 length: 15; D gene: -; J gene: TRBJ2-7; clone size: many; CDR3 protein: CASSPPSLRDYEQYF; CDR3 DNA: TGTGCCAGCAGCCCGCCAAGCCTTAGGGATTACGAGCAGTACTTC
V gene: TRBV7-2; CDR3 length: 16; D gene: TRBD1; J gene: TRBJ1-1; clone size: -; CDR3 protein: CASSLDRVYVLSEAFF; CDR3 DNA: TGTGCCAGCAGCCTGGACAGGGTTTACGTACTATCTGAAGCTTTCTTT
V gene: TRBV20-1; CDR3 length: 14; D gene: -; J gene: TRBJ2-1; clone size: many; CDR3 protein: CSARGLLSYNEQFF; CDR3 DNA: TGCAGTGCTAGAGGACTGCTATCCTACAATGAGCAGTTCTTC
V gene: TRBV20-1; CDR3 length: 14; D gene: -; J gene: TRBJ2-3; clone size: many; CDR3 protein: CSALPDPSTDTQYF; CDR3 DNA: TGCAGTGCTCTCCCGGATCCTAGCACAGATACGCAGTATTTT
V gene: TRBV19; CDR3 length: 18; D gene: TRBD2; J gene: TRBJ2-7; clone size: few; CDR3 protein: CASSTKRTSGRIRYEQYF; CDR3 DNA: TGTGCCAGTAGTACGAAGCGGACTAGCGGGAGGATCCGGTACGAGCAGTACTTC
V gene: TRBV7-6; CDR3 length: 13; D gene: TRBD2; J gene: TRBJ2-1; clone size: few; CDR3 protein: CASSFAGGPEQFF; CDR3 DNA: TGTGCCAGCAGCTTTGCGGGAGGGCCCGAGCAGTTCTTC
V gene: TRBV20-1; CDR3 length: 20; D gene: TRBD2; J gene: TRBJ2-7; clone size: few; CDR3 protein: CSAHPLRRKTPGLGEGEQYF; CDR3 DNA: TGCAGTGCCCACCCCCTCCGACGGAAAACTCCGGGACTAGGAGAGGGCGAGCAGTACTTC
V gene: TRBV7-6; CDR3 length: 14; D gene: -; J gene: TRBJ2-1; clone size: many; CDR3 protein: CASSLNGNYNEQFF; CDR3 DNA: TGTGCCAGCAGCTTAAACGGTAACTACAATGAGCAGTTCTTC
V gene: TRBV12-3/TRBV12-4; CDR3 length: 13; D gene: -; J gene: TRBJ1-1; clone size: many; CDR3 protein: CASTRAMNTEAFF; CDR3 DNA: TGTGCCAGCACCCGGGCCATGAACACTGAAGCTTTCTTT
V gene: TRBV4-2; CDR3 length: 16; D gene: -; J gene: TRBJ1-1; clone size: once; CDR3 protein: CASSQERGGSQHEAFF; CDR3 DNA: TGTGCCAGCAGCCAAGAGAGGGGAGGCAGCCAGCATGAAGCTTTCTTT
V gene: TRBV6-1; CDR3 length: 15; D gene: -; J gene: TRBJ2-7; clone size: many; CDR3 protein: CASTPYREKVYEQYF; CDR3 DNA: TGTGCCAGCACCCCTTACAGGGAGAAGGTCTACGAGCAGTACTTC
V gene: TRBV4-2; CDR3 length: 18; D gene: TRBD1; J gene: TRBJ2-3; clone size: few; CDR3 protein: CASSHPRGTPRGADTQYF; CDR3 DNA: TGTGCCAGCAGCCACCCCAGGGGGACCCCGCGCGGCGCAGATACGCAGTATTTT
V gene: TRBV6-2/TRBV6-3; CDR3 length: 15; D gene: -; J gene: TRBJ1-1; clone size: many; CDR3 protein: CASSGVQGGGTEAFF; CDR3 DNA: TGTGCCAGCAGTGGGGTACAGGGAGGAGGTACTGAAGCTTTCTTT
V gene: TRBV19; CDR3 length: 15; D gene: TRBD1; J gene: TRBJ1-5; clone size: many; CDR3 protein: CASSIGRGLDQPQHF; CDR3 DNA: TGTGCCAGTAGTATTGGCAGGGGGCTCGATCAGCCCCAGCATTTT
V gene: TRBV4-1; CDR3 length: 18; D gene: -; J gene: TRBJ1-4; clone size: many; CDR3 protein: CASSQALGWGATNEKLFF; CDR3 DNA: TGCGCCAGCAGCCAGGCCCTCGGTTGGGGTGCAACTAATGAAAAACTGTTTTTT
V gene: TRBV4-3; CDR3 length: 18; D gene: -; J gene: TRBJ2-6; clone size: few; CDR3 protein: CASSQGGGVYSGANVLTF; CDR3 DNA: TGCGCCAGCAGCCAAGGTGGAGGGGTTTACAGTGGGGCCAACGTCCTGACTTTC
V gene: TRBV14; CDR3 length: 11; D gene: -; J gene: TRBJ1-1; clone size: many; CDR3 protein: CASSQGAKAFF; CDR3 DNA: TGTGCCAGCAGCCAAGGGGCCAAAGCTTTCTTT
V gene: TRBV5-1; CDR3 length: 13; D gene: -; J gene: TRBJ2-7; clone size: -; CDR3 protein: CASSPDLDYEQYF; CDR3 DNA: TGCGCCAGCAGCCCAGACTTGGATTACGAGCAGTACTTC
V gene: TRBV7-8; CDR3 length: 15; D gene: TRBD1; J gene: TRBJ1-2; clone size: -; CDR3 protein: CASSPGQESFNGYTF; CDR3 DNA: TGTGCCAGCAGCCCCGGACAGGAGAGTTTTAATGGCTACACCTTC
V gene: TRBV4-2; CDR3 length: 15; D gene: TRBD1; J gene: TRBJ2-7; clone size: many; CDR3 protein: CASSQADRGAYEQYF; CDR3 DNA: TGTGCCAGCAGCCAAGCGGACAGGGGTGCCTACGAGCAGTACTTC
V gene: TRBV9; CDR3 length: 17; D gene: TRBD1; J gene: TRBJ2-5; clone size: many; CDR3 protein: CASSVGDRGPIEGTQYF; CDR3 DNA: TGTGCCAGCAGCGTAGGGGACAGGGGGCCTATTGAGGGGACCCAGTACTTC
V gene: TRBV28; CDR3 length: 16; D gene: -; J gene: TRBJ2-5; clone size: many; CDR3 protein: CASSFLAPNPEETQYF; CDR3 DNA: TGTGCCAGCAGTTTTCTAGCGCCAAACCCCGAAGAGACCCAGTACTTC
V gene: TRBV15; CDR3 length: 15; D gene: -; J gene: TRBJ2-5; clone size: many; CDR3 protein: CATSSSQLLQETQYF; CDR3 DNA: TGTGCCACCAGCAGTTCACAGCTCCTCCAAGAGACCCAGTACTTC
V gene: TRBV20-1; CDR3 length: 13; D gene: -; J gene: TRBJ1-4; clone size: many; CDR3 protein: CSAKSAGNEKLFF; CDR3 DNA: TGCAGTGCCAAGTCGGCGGGTAATGAAAAACTGTTTTTT
V gene: TRBV20-1; CDR3 length: 13; D gene: -; J gene: TRBJ1-1; clone size: many; CDR3 protein: CSPYSTGGFEAFF; CDR3 DNA: TGCAGTCCATATTCTACGGGGGGCTTCGAGGCTTTCTTT
V gene: TRBV15; CDR3 length: 13; D gene: -; J gene: TRBJ2-3; clone size: few; CDR3 protein: CATSRGDTDTQYF; CDR3 DNA: TGTGCCACCAGCAGAGGGGACACAGATACGCAGTATTTT
V gene: TRBV10-2; CDR3 length: 13; D gene: -; J gene: TRBJ2-3; clone size: -; CDR3 protein: CASSQPGTDTQYF; CDR3 DNA: TGCGCCAGCAGCCAGCCCGGCACAGATACGCAGTATTTT
V gene: TRBV5-1; CDR3 length: 15; D gene: TRBD2; J gene: TRBJ2-1; clone size: few; CDR3 protein: CASSVTSGRGIEQFF; CDR3 DNA: TGCGCCAGCAGCGTGACTAGCGGGAGGGGTATTGAGCAGTTCTTC
V gene: TRBV6-1; CDR3 length: 14; D gene: -; J gene: TRBJ1-5; clone size: few; CDR3 protein: CASRGGYSNQPQHF; CDR3 DNA: TGTGCCAGCCGAGGGGGTTATAGCAATCAGCCCCAGCATTTT
V gene: TRBV6-2/TRBV6-3; CDR3 length: 15; D gene: TRBD1; J gene: TRBJ1-1; clone size: many; CDR3 protein: CASTGGDYGFPEAFF; CDR3 DNA: TGTGCCAGCACAGGGGGCGATTACGGGTTTCCTGAAGCTTTCTTT
V gene: TRBV7-2; CDR3 length: 16; D gene: -; J gene: TRBJ2-3; clone size: -; CDR3 protein: CASSLGGAGRTDTQYF; CDR3 DNA: TGTGCCAGCAGCTTAGGCGGAGCGGGCCGCACAGATACGCAGTATTTT
V gene: TRBV6-2/TRBV6-3; CDR3 length: 13; D gene: -; J gene: TRBJ2-2; clone size: many; CDR3 protein: CASSYSYTGELFF; CDR3 DNA: TGTGCCAGCAGTTACTCGTACACCGGGGAGCTGTTTTTT
V gene: TRBV6-2/TRBV6-3; CDR3 length: 16; D gene: -; J gene: TRBJ1-5; clone size: many; CDR3 protein: CASSYSKGGSNQPQHF; CDR3 DNA: TGTGCCAGCAGTTACTCGAAGGGGGGGAGCAATCAGCCCCAGCATTTT
V gene: TRBV5-6; CDR3 length: 14; D gene: -; J gene: TRBJ2-1; clone size: many; CDR3 protein: CASSGTFSYGEQFF; CDR3 DNA: TGTGCCAGCAGCGGCACCTTCTCGTACGGGGAGCAGTTCTTC
V gene: TRBV27; CDR3 length: 13; D gene: TRBD1; J gene: TRBJ2-7; clone size: -; CDR3 protein: CASRQGAIGEQYF; CDR3 DNA: TGTGCCAGCCGACAGGGGGCTATAGGCGAGCAGTACTTC
V gene: TRBV7-2; CDR3 length: 18; D gene: TRBD2; J gene: TRBJ2-3; clone size: many; CDR3 protein: CASSSTGISGISPDTQYF; CDR3 DNA: TGTGCCAGCAGCTCCACCGGGATTAGCGGGATCTCCCCAGATACGCAGTATTTT
V gene: TRBV20-1; CDR3 length: 15; D gene: TRBD1; J gene: TRBJ1-1; clone size: once; CDR3 protein: CSANSRDRGTTEAFF; CDR3 DNA: TGCAGTGCTAACTCCCGGGACAGGGGGACCACTGAAGCTTTCTTT
V gene: TRBV19; CDR3 length: 14; D gene: -; J gene: TRBJ1-1; clone size: few; CDR3 protein: CASTPGPANTEAFF; CDR3 DNA: TGTGCCAGTACACCCGGTCCAGCGAACACTGAAGCTTTCTTT
V gene: TRBV6-5; CDR3 length: 13; D gene: -; J gene: TRBJ1-1; clone size: few; CDR3 protein: CASSLSGVTEAFF; CDR3 DNA: TGTGCCAGCAGTTTGTCGGGGGTCACTGAAGCTTTCTTT
V gene: TRBV28; CDR3 length: 14; D gene: -; J gene: TRBJ2-7; clone size: many; CDR3 protein: CASFPGGTSQEQYF; CDR3 DNA: TGTGCCAGCTTTCCGGGCGGGACCTCGCAAGAGCAGTACTTC
V gene: TRBV2; CDR3 length: 16; D gene: -; J gene: TRBJ2-7; clone size: many; CDR3 protein: CASSGSLGRVFYEQYF; CDR3 DNA: TGTGCCAGCAGCGGTAGCTTGGGCAGGGTTTTTTACGAGCAGTACTTC
V gene: TRBV7-3; CDR3 length: 15; D gene: TRBD2; J gene: TRBJ2-1; clone size: many; CDR3 protein: CASSPSSGYYNEQFF; CDR3 DNA: TGTGCCAGCAGCCCCTCTAGCGGCTACTACAATGAGCAGTTCTTC
V gene: TRBV30; CDR3 length: 14; D gene: TRBD2; J gene: TRBJ2-3; clone size: many; CDR3 protein: CAWSEGLMSDTQYF; CDR3 DNA: TGTGCCTGGAGTGAGGGACTAATGTCAGATACGCAGTATTTT
V gene: TRBV4-3; CDR3 length: 14; D gene: -; J gene: TRBJ1-1; clone size: -; CDR3 protein: CASSQVEADTEAFF; CDR3 DNA: TGCGCCAGCAGCCAAGTCGAAGCCGACACTGAAGCTTTCTTT
V gene: TRBV5-4; CDR3 length: 18; D gene: TRBD1; J gene: TRBJ1-2; clone size: -; CDR3 protein: CASSWGQGKEQNPYGYTF; CDR3 DNA: TGTGCCAGCAGCTGGGGACAGGGGAAGGAGCAGAACCCCTATGGCTACACCTTC
V gene: TRBV6-1; CDR3 length: 13; D gene: -; J gene: TRBJ1-2; clone size: few; CDR3 protein: CASSDKLFGGYTF; CDR3 DNA: TGTGCCAGCAGTGACAAATTGTTTGGAGGCTACACCTTC
V gene: TRBV7-9; CDR3 length: 17; D gene: -; J gene: TRBJ2-4; clone size: many; CDR3 protein: CASTNLVAALAKNIQYF; CDR3 DNA: TGTGCCAGCACCAACCTTGTAGCGGCCTTAGCCAAAAACATTCAGTACTTC
V gene: TRBV7-2; CDR3 length: 14; D gene: -; J gene: TRBJ2-3; clone size: few; CDR3 protein: CASSLVDRRHTQYF; CDR3 DNA: TGTGCCAGCAGCTTAGTCGACAGACGACATACGCAGTATTTT